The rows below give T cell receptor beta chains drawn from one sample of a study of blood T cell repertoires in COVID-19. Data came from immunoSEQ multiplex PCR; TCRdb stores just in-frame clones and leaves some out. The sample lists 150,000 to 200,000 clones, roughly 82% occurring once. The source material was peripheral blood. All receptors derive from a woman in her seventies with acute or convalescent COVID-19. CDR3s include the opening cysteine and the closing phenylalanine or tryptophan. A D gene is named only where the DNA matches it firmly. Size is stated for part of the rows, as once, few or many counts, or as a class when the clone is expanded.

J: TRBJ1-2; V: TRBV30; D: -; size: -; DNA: TGTGCCTCCAGGGTCGACTATGGCTACACCTTC; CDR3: CASRVDYGYTF
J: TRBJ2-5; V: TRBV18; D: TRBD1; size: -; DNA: TGTGCCAGCTCCCAGACAGGGGCTGAGACCCAGTACTTC; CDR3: CASSQTGAETQYF
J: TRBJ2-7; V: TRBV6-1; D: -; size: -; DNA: TGTGCCAGCTTTTGGGCGGGAGAGCAGTACTTC; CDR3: CASFWAGEQYF
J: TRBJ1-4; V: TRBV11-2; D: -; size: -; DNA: TGTGCCAGCAGCTCCCCAACGATGGCAGGGATAATGTTTTTT; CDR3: CASSSPTMAGIMFF
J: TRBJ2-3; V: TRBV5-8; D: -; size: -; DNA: TGTGCCAGCAGCTTACGGACAGTCACAGATACGCAGTATTTT; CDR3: CASSLRTVTDTQYF
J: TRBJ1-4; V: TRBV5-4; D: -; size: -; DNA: TGTGCCAGCAGCACCAGGGGACGGCAGGGAGCAACTAATGAAAAACTGTTTTTT; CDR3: CASSTRGRQGATNEKLFF
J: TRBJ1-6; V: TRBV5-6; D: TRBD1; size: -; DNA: TGTGCCAGCAGCTTTCGCGGACAGGGTCCAAATTCACCCCTCCACTTT; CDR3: CASSFRGQGPNSPLHF
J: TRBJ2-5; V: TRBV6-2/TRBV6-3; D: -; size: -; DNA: TGTGCCAGCAGTTACAATCAGGGGAGGGGGGAGACCCAGTACTTC; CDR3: CASSYNQGRGETQYF
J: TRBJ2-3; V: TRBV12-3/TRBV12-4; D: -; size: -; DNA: TGTGCCAGCAAAACAGAGGGTGATACGCAGTATTTT; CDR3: CASKTEGDTQYF
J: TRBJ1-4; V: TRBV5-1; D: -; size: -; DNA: TGCGCCAGCAGAGGTATACAGGGTGACGAAAAACTGTTTTTT; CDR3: CASRGIQGDEKLFF
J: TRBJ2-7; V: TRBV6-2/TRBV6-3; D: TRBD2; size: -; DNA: TGTGCCAGCAGTGTTCCGGGACTAGCGAGAAACGAGCAGTACTTC; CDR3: CASSVPGLARNEQYF
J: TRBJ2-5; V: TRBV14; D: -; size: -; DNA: TGTGCCAGCAGCCAAACCCAAGGGGTAGGGCCCCAGTACTTC; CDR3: CASSQTQGVGPQYF
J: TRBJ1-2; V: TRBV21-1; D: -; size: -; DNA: TGTGCCAGCAGCAAAGTTGCAGGGCCAGTTAATGGCTACACCTTC; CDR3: CASSKVAGPVNGYTF
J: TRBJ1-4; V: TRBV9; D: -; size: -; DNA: TGTGCCAGCAGCGTAGAGGCAGGGAATGAAAAACTGTTTTTT; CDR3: CASSVEAGNEKLFF
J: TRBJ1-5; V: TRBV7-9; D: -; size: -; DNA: TGTGCCAGCAGCCGCACTCTCGATCAGCCCCAGCATTTT; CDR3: CASSRTLDQPQHF
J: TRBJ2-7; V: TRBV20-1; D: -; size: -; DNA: TGCAGTGCCCCAGCCTACGAGCAGTACTTC; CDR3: CSAPAYEQYF
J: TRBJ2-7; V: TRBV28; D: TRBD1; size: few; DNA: TGTGCCAGCAGTTTGGTAACAGACAGGGGAAAGGACGAGCAGTACTTC; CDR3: CASSLVTDRGKDEQYF
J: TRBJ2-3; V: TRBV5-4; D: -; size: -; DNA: TGTGCCAGCAGCTTGGGTGGGGGGGCCTCCGTAGATACGCAGTATTTT; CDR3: CASSLGGGASVDTQYF
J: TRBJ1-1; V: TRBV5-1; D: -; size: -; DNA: TGCGCCAGCAGCTTGAGTACGGGCACTGAAGCTTTCTTT; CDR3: CASSLSTGTEAFF
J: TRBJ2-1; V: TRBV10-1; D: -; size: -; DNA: TGCGCCAGCAGCGCCATTAGGGGTAATGAGCAGTTCTTC; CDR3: CASSAIRGNEQFF
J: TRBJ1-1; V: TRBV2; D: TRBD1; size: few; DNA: TGTGCCAGCAGTCGGGGACAGGGATGGTTCGCTGAAGCTTTCTTT; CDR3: CASSRGQGWFAEAFF
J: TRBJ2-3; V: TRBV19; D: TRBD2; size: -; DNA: TGTGCCAGTAGTCAAAACCCCGCAGCGGGAGGAGGGGATACGCAGTATTTT; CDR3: CASSQNPAAGGGDTQYF
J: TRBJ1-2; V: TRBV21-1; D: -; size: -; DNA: TGTGCCAGCGAGAATCTGCTGGGCTACACCTTC; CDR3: CASENLLGYTF